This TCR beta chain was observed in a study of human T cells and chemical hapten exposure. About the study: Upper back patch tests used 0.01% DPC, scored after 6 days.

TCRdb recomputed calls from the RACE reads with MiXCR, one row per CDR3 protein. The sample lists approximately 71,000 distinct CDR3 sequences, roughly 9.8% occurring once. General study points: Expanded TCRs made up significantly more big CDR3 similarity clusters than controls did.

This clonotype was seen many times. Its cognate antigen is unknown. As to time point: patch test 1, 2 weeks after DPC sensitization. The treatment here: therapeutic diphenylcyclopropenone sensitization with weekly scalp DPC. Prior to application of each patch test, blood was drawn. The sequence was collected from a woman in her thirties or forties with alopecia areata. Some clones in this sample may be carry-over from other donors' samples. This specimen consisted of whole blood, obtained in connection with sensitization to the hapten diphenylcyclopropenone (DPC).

CDR3 loop: CASSQEARGTPPRYEQYF. The CDR3, as DNA: TGTGCCAGCAGCCAAGAGGCTAGGGGGACACCACCCAGGTACGAGCAGTACTTC. This chain connects TRBV14 to TRBJ2-7; a weak D match, TRBD1 (6 bases). This CDR3 is built from 18 residues. Looked up from germline, CDR1 is SGHDN and CDR2 is FVKESK. Trimming removed 0 bases from V and 4 bases from J, with 22 bases in between.